This T cell receptor beta chain was obtained from a study of blood T cell repertoires in COVID-19. Study summary: Acute-phase and convalescent COVID-19 samples originated in the United States, Italy and Spain. From T cells, B-cell-depleted T cells, or PBMCs came the material, which was cDNA or gDNA.

Germline V lookup: CDR1 SGHRS, CDR2 YFSETQ. The V end lost 3 bases, the J end lost 1 base, and 12 bases lay between the germline ends. CDR3 length: 15 residues. Some clones are missing from TCRdb's copy, which holds only in-frame ones; the method was immunoSEQ multiplex PCR. This table has approximately 270,000 clones, about 80% appearing once. The gene calls are TRBV5-1 and TRBJ2-3, with a tentative D call TRBD1 (6 bases). The TCR originated in a man older than 75 with acute or convalescent COVID-19. The specimen was peripheral blood. CDR3 DNA: TGCGCCAGCAGCTCCCGGGACATACGCACAGATACGCAGTATTTT. It translates to CASSSRDIRTDTQYF.